The clone carrying this TCR beta chain appeared many times. The sample comes from a study of spatial heterogeneity in lung cancer. In the study overall: A unique TCR and UMI combination showed up more than ten times in raw reads, on average.

Time point noted: sample taken at primary tumor resection. Whole RNA, isolated from tumor, nontumor lung or frozen PBMC, was sequenced without prior sorting. The donors comprised some 70 untreated early-stage non-small cell lung cancer patients. V was pared by 3 bases and J by 0 bases, with 15 bases between. CDR1 is LNHDA, CDR2 SQIVND, per germline (reference sequence). CDR3 length: 17 amino acids. On each TCR cDNA molecule, a unique molecular identifier was present. TCRdb redid the calling of the 5' RACE reads with MiXCR, one entry per CDR3 protein. The table shows some 40,000 distinct CDR3 sequences, with 4% to 6% occurring only once.

The sequencing here drew on PBMCs, taken at surgery. The clonotype was recovered from a female donor with early-stage non-small cell lung cancer. The chain links TRBV19 to TRBJ1-5; no reliable D call. CDR3 sequence reads: CASSMWQPMYSNQPQHF. The CDR3 bases are TGTGCCAGTAGTATGTGGCAGCCGATGTATAGCAATCAGCCCCAGCATTTT. Full variable domain (remainder filled in from reference TRBV19 and TRBJ1-5): DGGITQSPKYLFRKEGQNVTLSCEQNLNHDAMYWYRQDPGQGLRLIYYSQIVNDFQKGDIAEGYSVSREKKESFPLTVTSAQKNPTAFYLCASSMWQPMYSNQPQHFGDGTRLSIL.